This record covers a single TCR beta chain. The antigen is unknown. The data stem from a study of T cell responses to AZD1222 COVID-19 vaccine. Study as a whole: Pooled samples include second doses given at about 4 or 12 weeks. The study, taken as a whole, reports: Clonal diversity may have been underestimated in mostly white British donors.

TCRdb's copy holds only in-frame clones and misses some; the assay was immunoSEQ multiplex PCR. This sample yields fewer than 250,000 clones, of which around 92% are seen a single time; 1% to 1.5% belongs to the top ten. V was clipped by 7 bases and J by 0 bases, with 11 bases between them. The germline gives CDR1 MNHEY, CDR2 SMNVEV (reference sequence). The length of the CDR3 is 14 residues. This chain links TRBV27 with TRBJ2-3; D remains ambiguous. The TCR sequence derives from an adult in good health. Sequenced here: peripheral blood, sampled on day 0 of AZD1222 vaccination. The CDR3 DNA follows: TGTGCCAGCACCCCGCGCACTAGCACAGATACGCAGTATTTT. This codes for CASTPRTSTDTQYF.